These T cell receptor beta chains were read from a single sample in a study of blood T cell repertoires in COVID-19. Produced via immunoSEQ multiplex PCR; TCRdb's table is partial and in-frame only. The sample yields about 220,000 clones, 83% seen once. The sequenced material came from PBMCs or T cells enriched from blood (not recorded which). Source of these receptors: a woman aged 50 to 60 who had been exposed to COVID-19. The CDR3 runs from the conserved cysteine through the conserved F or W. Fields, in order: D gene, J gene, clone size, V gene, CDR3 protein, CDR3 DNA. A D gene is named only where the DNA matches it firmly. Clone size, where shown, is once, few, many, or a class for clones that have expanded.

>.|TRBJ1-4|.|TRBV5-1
CASSLDNPNEKLFF
TGCGCCAGCAGCTTGGACAATCCTAATGAAAAACTGTTTTTT
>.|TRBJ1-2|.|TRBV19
CASSTTRRDSHGYTF
TGTGCCAGTAGTACAACCCGCCGGGACTCCCATGGCTACACCTTC
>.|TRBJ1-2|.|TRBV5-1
CASTREAGRGYTF
TGCGCCAGCACCCGTGAGGCGGGTCGTGGCTACACCTTC
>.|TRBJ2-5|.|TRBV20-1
CSASETPVGTQYF
TGCAGTGCTAGTGAGACACCGGTGGGGACCCAGTACTTC
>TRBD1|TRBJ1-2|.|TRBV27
CASSLRQGVNYGYTF
TGTGCCAGCAGTTTAAGGCAGGGGGTAAACTATGGCTACACCTTC
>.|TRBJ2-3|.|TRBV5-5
CASSLAPTDTQYF
TGTGCCAGCAGCTTAGCGCCTACAGATACGCAGTATTTT
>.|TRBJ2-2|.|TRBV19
CASSRTEARELFF
TGTGCCAGTAGTCGGACGGAGGCAAGGGAGCTGTTTTTT
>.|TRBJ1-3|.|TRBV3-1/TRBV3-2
CASSRSFGARSGNTIYF
TGTGCCAGCAGCCGATCTTTTGGGGCGCGCTCTGGAAACACCATATATTTT
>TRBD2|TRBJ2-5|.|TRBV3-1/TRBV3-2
CASSSRSLAGVETQYF
TGTGCCAGTTCCTCCCGGAGCCTAGCGGGGGTGGAGACCCAGTACTTC
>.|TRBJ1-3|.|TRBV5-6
CATKGLSSGNTIYF
TGTGCCACCAAGGGACTGAGCTCTGGAAACACCATATATTTT
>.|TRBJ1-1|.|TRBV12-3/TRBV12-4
CASSAKGSQAFF
TGTGCCAGCAGTGCAAAGGGGTCCCAAGCTTTCTTT
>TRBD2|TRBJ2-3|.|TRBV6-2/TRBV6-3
CASSYRPIGTSGNTDTQYF
TGTGCCAGCAGTTACCGCCCGATTGGGACTAGCGGAAACACAGATACGCAGTATTTT
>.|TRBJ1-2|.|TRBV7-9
CASSLGGTNYGYTF
TGTGCCAGCAGCTTGGGGGGGACTAACTATGGCTACACCTTC
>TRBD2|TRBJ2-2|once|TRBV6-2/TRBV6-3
CASSPSWRGVVGELFF
TGTGCCAGCAGCCCCTCCTGGCGGGGGGTGGTCGGGGAGCTGTTTTTT
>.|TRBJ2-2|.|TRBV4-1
CASSQDHQASNTGELFF
TGCGCCAGCAGCCAAGATCACCAGGCCTCTAACACCGGGGAGCTGTTTTTT
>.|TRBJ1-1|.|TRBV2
CASSVGSLAFF
TGTGCCAGCAGTGTAGGGAGTTTGGCTTTCTTT
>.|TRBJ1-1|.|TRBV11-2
CASSLERRLEAFF
TGTGCCAGCAGCTTAGAAAGGCGGCTCGAAGCTTTCTTT
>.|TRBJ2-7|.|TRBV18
CASSPDKSYEQYF
TGTGCCAGCTCACCGGACAAGTCCTACGAGCAGTACTTC
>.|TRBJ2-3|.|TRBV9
CASSQTGRRVGTDTQYF
TGTGCCAGCAGCCAAACGGGGAGGCGGGTGGGCACAGATACGCAGTATTTT
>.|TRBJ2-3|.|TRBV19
CASSPRGPGTDTQYF
TGTGCCAGTAGTCCAAGGGGCCCGGGCACAGATACGCAGTATTTT
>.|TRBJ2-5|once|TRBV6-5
CASSYIQGPGETQYF
TGTGCCAGCAGTTACATTCAGGGCCCGGGAGAGACCCAGTACTTC
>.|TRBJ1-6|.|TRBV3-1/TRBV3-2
CASSSAPRPPLHF
TGTGCCAGCAGCTCCGCGCCGCGGCCACCCCTCCACTTT
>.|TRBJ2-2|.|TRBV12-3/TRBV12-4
CASSFYWRGELFF
TGTGCCAGCAGTTTTTACTGGAGGGGGGAGCTGTTTTTT
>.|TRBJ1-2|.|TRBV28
CASSPAALAYTF
TGTGCCAGCAGCCCCGCAGCGCTGGCCTACACCTTC
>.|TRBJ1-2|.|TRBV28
CASSLIDSRGRGYTF
TGTGCCAGCAGTTTAATTGATTCCAGGGGTAGGGGCTACACCTTC
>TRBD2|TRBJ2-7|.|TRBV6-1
CASSDRGGGSYEQYF
TGTGCCAGCAGTGACCGGGGGGGCGGCTCCTACGAGCAGTACTTC
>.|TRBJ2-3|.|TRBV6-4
CASSDSNGDTQYF
TGTGCCAGCAGTGACTCGAACGGTGATACGCAGTATTTT
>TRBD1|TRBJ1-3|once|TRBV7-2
CASSLALRGRLGNTIYF
TGTGCCAGCAGCTTAGCGCTGAGGGGGCGACTAGGAAACACCATATATTTT
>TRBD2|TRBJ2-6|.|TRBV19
CASARGGSGANVLTF
TGTGCCAGTGCCCGGGGGGGCTCTGGGGCCAACGTCCTGACTTTC
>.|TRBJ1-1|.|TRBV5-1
CASSSQIPNTEAFF
TGCGCCAGCAGCTCCCAGATTCCCAACACTGAAGCTTTCTTT
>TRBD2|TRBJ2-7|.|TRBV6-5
CAVTAPGLVISEQYF
TGTGCCGTTACTGCCCCGGGACTAGTTATCAGCGAGCAGTACTTC
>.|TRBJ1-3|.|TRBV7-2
CASSLNGAGNAGNTIYF
TGTGCCAGCAGCTTAAATGGGGCAGGGAACGCTGGAAACACCATATATTTT
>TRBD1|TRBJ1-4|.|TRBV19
CASTTSGGRNEKLFF
TGTGCCAGTACCACCTCAGGGGGAAGGAATGAAAAACTGTTTTTT